Listed here are 29 T cell receptor beta chains from one sample, sequenced in a study of blood T cell repertoires in COVID-19. The method was immunoSEQ multiplex PCR; TCRdb's version includes in-frame clones alone and lacks a portion of them. The sample has 300,000 or so clones, 87% seen once. The sequencing input was peripheral blood. The receptors stem from a woman between 50 and 59 years old who had recovered from COVID-19.

This clone was observed once. The chain recombines TRBV2 with TRBJ1-6; no firm D call. The CDR3 consists of 13 residues. The germline gives CDR1 SNHLY, CDR2 FYNNEI. The V gene lost 2 bases and the J gene lost 7 bases, with 6 bases spanning the gap. The CDR3 sequence: CASSEPGNSPLHF. The CDR3 coding sequence is TGTGCCAGCAGTGAACCAGGAAATTCACCCCTCCACTTT.

The gene calls are TRBV4-3 and TRBJ2-1; D is uncertain. Trimming took off 0 bases at V and 8 bases at J, with 17 bases between the two ends. This CDR3 has 16 amino acids. Germline CDR1 reads LGHNA; CDR2 reads YSLEER. CDR3 loop: CASSQEGRTVIDEQFF. The CDR3 DNA sequence: TGCGCCAGCAGCCAAGAGGGCCGTACAGTCATAGATGAGCAGTTCTTC.

This chain connects TRBV15 to TRBJ2-7; 9 bases are shared with TRBD1. Germline lookup yields CDR1 LNHNV and CDR2 YYDKDF (reference sequence). The length of the CDR3 is 14 residues. J lost 7 bases, V lost 6 bases, and 10 bases had no gene match. The CDR3 here is CATRDRDRVLEQYF. CDR3 DNA sequence: TGTGCCACCAGGGACCGGGACAGGGTACTAGAGCAGTACTTC.

The chain combines TRBV20-1 with TRBJ2-1; no clear D. Between the trimmed V and J ends, which lost 3 bases and 4 bases, there was a span of 10 bases. The CDR3 totals 13 residues. Germline-derived CDR1 and CDR2 are DFQATT and SNEGSKA (reference sequence). The CDR3 DNA sequence: TGCAGTGCTAGTGTCACGGTTTACAATGAGCAGTTCTTC. It is translated as CSASVTVYNEQFF.

The V gene is TRBV28, the J gene TRBJ1-2, with a possible D match to TRBD1 (6 bases). The CDR3 covers 11 residues. The V end lost 11 bases, the J end lost 9 bases, and 16 bases lay between the germline ends. Germline V gene lookup returns CDR1 MDHEN and CDR2 SYDVKM. The CDR3 is CASRTARSYTF. CDR3 nucleotide sequence: TGTGCCTCGAGGACAGCCCGCAGCTACACCTTC.

The chain recombines TRBV27 with TRBJ1-2, with unresolved D. Trimming removed 5 bases at V and 9 bases at J, with 19 bases between. The length of the CDR3 is 14 residues. From germline, CDR1 is MNHEY and CDR2 SMNVEV (reference sequence). CDR3 DNA sequence: TGTGCCAGCAGTCCTGGACTAAGCCCCGAGAGCTACACCTTC. This translates into CASSPGLSPESYTF.

V usage is TRBV5-1 and J usage is TRBJ1-1; weak D call: TRBD1 (6 bases). The CDR3 runs 14 residues. V lost 4 bases to trimming and J lost 6 bases, with 16 bases between them. The V gene's germline CDR1 is SGHRS and CDR2 YFSETQ. The CDR3 loop is CASSLYRATAEAFF. The CDR3 nucleotides read TGCGCCAGCAGCCTTTACAGGGCCACGGCTGAAGCTTTCTTT.

In nucleotides, the CDR3 is TGTGCCAGCAGTCCCTCGAGGGAAGAGACCCAGTACTTC. Residues: CASSPSREETQYF. The V gene is TRBV28, the J gene TRBJ2-5; D perhaps matches TRBD2 (5 bases). V lost 5 bases and J lost 3, with 10 bases in between. The CDR3 length is 13 residues. Germline-derived CDR1 and CDR2 are MDHEN and SYDVKM. Looking up the rest from reference TRBV28 and TRBJ2-5 gives the full variable domain: DVKVTQSSRYLVKRTGEKVFLECVQDMDHENMFWYRQDPGLGLRLIYFSYDVKMKEKGDIPEGYSVSREKKERFSLILESASTNQTSMYLCASSPSREETQYFGPGTRLLVL.

V gene TRBV7-8 combines with J gene TRBJ2-7, with a possible D match to TRBD1 (5 bases). The V gene lost 3 bases and the J gene lost 6 bases, with 12 bases spanning the gap. CDR1 is SGHVS and CDR2 is FQNEAQ in the germline V gene. CDR3 length: 13 residues. The DNA of the CDR3 is TGTGCCAGCAGCTTGGTCCAGGGTCGCGAGCAGTACTTC. Protein product: CASSLVQGREQYF.

The gene calls are TRBV5-1 and TRBJ2-3; D uncertain. Trimming stripped 0 bases from V and 0 bases from J, with 5 bases between. This CDR3 is built from 14 residues. Germline values: CDR1 SGHRS, CDR2 YFSETQ. The CDR3 reads CASSLAYSTDTQYF. The CDR3 DNA reads TGCGCCAGCAGCTTGGCCTATAGCACAGATACGCAGTATTTT.

The chain has TRBV9 and TRBJ1-2; D possibly corresponds to TRBD1 (5 bases). V was pared by 0 bases and J by 4 bases, with 13 bases between. In germline, CDR1 is SGDLS, CDR2 YYNGEE. The CDR3 totals 15 residues. The CDR3 sequence is CASSVADSPGYGYTF. For the CDR3, the DNA is TGTGCCAGCAGCGTAGCCGACAGCCCCGGCTATGGCTACACCTTC.

The genes are TRBV7-2 and TRBJ2-3; 7 nucleotides match TRBD2. Germline CDR1 reads SGHTA; CDR2 reads FQGNSA. The CDR3 loop spans 16 amino acids. V shed 1 base and J 4 bases; nucleotides not matched to a gene: 8. The CDR3 protein is CASSLVGGGNADTQYF. The DNA of the CDR3 is TGTGCCAGCAGCTTAGTAGGCGGGGGAAACGCAGATACGCAGTATTTT.

On this clone itself: Other DNA sequences within the sample encode an identical CDR3. V gene TRBV6-2 or TRBV6-3 combines with J gene TRBJ1-1, with D maybe TRBD1 (5 bases). The CDR3 totals 14 residues. The V gene lost 2 bases and the J gene lost 5 bases, with 12 bases spanning the gap. Germline V gene lookup returns CDR1 MNHEY and CDR2 SVGEGT. This CDR3 is CASSYAGGVTEAFF. Here the CDR3 DNA reads TGTGCCAGCAGTTACGCCGGGGGAGTTACTGAAGCTTTCTTT.

The chain has TRBV4-1 and TRBJ1-2, with 9 bases aligning to TRBD1. The ends lost 4 bases at V and 3 bases at J; junction bases unmatched: 6. This CDR3 is 15 amino acids long. The germline gives CDR1 MGHRA, CDR2 YSYEKL. This chain's CDR3 is CASSRTGGWYYGYTF. CDR3 bases: TGCGCCAGCAGCCGCACAGGGGGCTGGTACTATGGCTACACCTTC.

This clone has more than one count but fewer than ten. J is TRBJ2-7 and V is TRBV29-1; D is undetermined. This CDR3 comprises 15 residues. Trimming removed 1 base at V and 1 base at J, with 14 bases between. Germline V lookup: CDR1 SQVTM, CDR2 ANQGSEA. The DNA of the CDR3 is TGCAGCGTTGAAGCTTTGGCAGGCGCTTCCTACGAGCAGTACTTC. Translated: CSVEALAGASYEQYF.

The chain joins TRBV2 to TRBJ2-6; 7 bases are a match to TRBD1. CDR1 SNHLY and CDR2 FYNNEI come from the germline V gene. The CDR3 has 15 amino acids. Trimming took 7 bases from V and 2 from J; bases not matched to a gene: 5. The CDR3 nucleotides are TGTGCCAGCACCCTGACAGGGCCTGGGGCCAACGTCCTGACTTTC. This translates into CASTLTGPGANVLTF.

The chain combines TRBV7-2 with TRBJ1-1; 9 bases are a match to TRBD1. The CDR3 loop spans 14 amino acids. V trimming: 7 bases; J trimming: 1 base; junction bases outside the gene matches: 4. Per the germline V gene, CDR1 is SGHTA and CDR2 is FQGNSA. The CDR3 is CASTNRGPNTEAFF. In DNA form, the CDR3 reads TGTGCCAGCACCAACAGGGGGCCGAACACTGAAGCTTTCTTT. The full variable domain, with the rest looked up from reference TRBV7-2 and TRBJ1-1, is GAGVSQSPSNKVTEKGKDVELRCDPISGHTALYWYRQSLGQGLEFLIYFQGNSAPDKSGLPSDRFSAERTGGSVSTLTIQRTQQEDSAVYLCASTNRGPNTEAFFGQGTRLTVV.

The gene calls are TRBV28 and TRBJ1-1; D remains ambiguous. This CDR3 is built from 12 residues. The V gene lost 10 bases and the J gene lost 9 bases, with 18 bases spanning the gap. Germline V gene lookup returns CDR1 MDHEN and CDR2 SYDVKM. The CDR3 loop reads CATVDGSAKAFF. The CDR3 nucleotides read TGTGCCACCGTAGACGGGTCGGCAAAAGCTTTCTTT.

The CDR3 region is CATSDPTGNQPQHF. The CDR3 DNA follows: TGTGCCACCAGTGATCCGACGGGGAATCAGCCCCAGCATTTT. This rearrangement joins TRBV24-1 to TRBJ1-5; D is undetermined. This CDR3 has 14 residues. V was shortened by 3 bases and J by 4 bases, with 9 bases between the two germline ends. Looked up from germline, CDR1 is KGHDR and CDR2 is SFDVKD.

This clone turned up a few times. DNA of the CDR3: TGTGCCAGCAGCTTGCATAGTCCCAATGAGCAGTTCTTC. Protein product: CASSLHSPNEQFF. V and J are TRBV5-5 and TRBJ2-1; no reliable D call. The CDR3 has 13 residues. Germline values: CDR1 SGHKS, CDR2 YYEKEE (reference sequence). V lost 1 base and J 6 bases, leaving 8 bases between the germline ends.

This clone came up once. The chain combines TRBV5-6 with TRBJ1-2, with 7 bases fitting TRBD1. After removal of 0 bases from V and 0 bases from J, the junction contained 5 bases not matched to a gene. Germline V gene sequence: CDR1 SGHDT, CDR2 YYEEEE. The CDR3 spans 16 residues. In DNA form, the CDR3 reads TGTGCCAGCAGCTTGGTCGACAGGGATACTAACTATGGCTACACCTTC. Translation gives CASSLVDRDTNYGYTF.

The rearrangement uses TRBV9 and TRBJ2-7; possibly TRBD2 for D (7 bases). The CDR3 is made up of 13 amino acids. Germline V gives CDR1 SGDLS, CDR2 YYNGEE. The V end lost 2 bases, the J end lost 4 bases, and 10 bases lay between the germline ends. The chain's CDR3 is CASSVGGQYEQYF. As DNA, the CDR3 is TGTGCCAGCAGCGTCGGGGGGCAATACGAGCAGTACTTC. The whole variable domain, remainder taken from reference TRBV9 and TRBJ2-7, is DSGVTQTPKHLITATGQRVTLRCSPRSGDLSVYWYQQSLDQGLQFLIQYYNGEERAKGNILERFSAQQFPDLHSELNLSSLELGDSALYFCASSVGGQYEQYFGPGTRLTVT.

This chain uses TRBV27 with TRBJ2-2; the D gene is possibly TRBD1 (6 bases). With 5 bases removed from V and 0 bases from J, the gap between germline ends came to 19 bases. In germline, CDR1 is MNHEY, CDR2 SMNVEV (reference sequence). The CDR3 contains 18 residues. The CDR3 DNA reads TGTGCCAGCAGTGTAAGCGCCGGGACACTAGCGAACACCGGGGAGCTGTTTTTT. Protein sequence: CASSVSAGTLANTGELFF.

This clone was detected once. The chain joins TRBV29-1 to TRBJ2-1, with 10 bases that match TRBD2. The V segment lost 3 bases and the J segment 9 bases; nucleotides outside the gene matches: 11. The germline V gene has CDR1 SQVTM and CDR2 ANQGSEA. This CDR3 has 15 amino acids. The CDR3 spells CSVDRLAGVGAEQFF. Here the CDR3 DNA reads TGCAGCGTTGATCGCCTAGCGGGAGTCGGCGCTGAGCAGTTCTTC.

This clone was observed a handful of times. The rearrangement uses TRBV7-9 and TRBJ2-7, with 12 bases fitting TRBD2. The CDR3 is made up of 18 amino acids. Germline values: CDR1 SEHNR, CDR2 FQNEAQ (reference sequence). J gave up 3 bases and V 1 base, and 10 bases lay outside the gene matches. The CDR3 nucleotides read TGTGCCAGCAGCTTAGTGTCGGCTAGCGGGAGGGCCCACTACGAGCAGTACTTC. It translates to CASSLVSASGRAHYEQYF.

This clone has a handful of counts. The chain carries TRBV5-6 and TRBJ1-2; unclear D gene. Germline CDR1 reads SGHDT; CDR2 reads YYEEEE. The V end lost 0 bases, the J end lost 8 bases, and 8 bases lay between the germline ends. The CDR3 sequence is 12 residues long. The CDR3 protein is CASSLVESGYTF. CDR3 nucleotide sequence: TGTGCCAGCAGCTTGGTCGAAAGCGGCTACACCTTC.

The J gene is TRBJ2-7, the V gene TRBV27; 9 nucleotides align to TRBD1. From germline, CDR1 is MNHEY and CDR2 SMNVEV (reference sequence). Trimming removed 5 bases from V and 3 bases from J; junction bases left unmatched: 5. The CDR3 spans 14 residues. The CDR3 is CASSPWGQGYEQYF. The CDR3 DNA follows: TGTGCCAGCAGTCCTTGGGGACAGGGCTACGAGCAGTACTTC.

The chain joins TRBV19 to TRBJ2-1; D is undetermined. This CDR3 has 14 residues. Between the trimmed V and J ends, which lost 9 bases and 8 bases, there was a span of 20 bases. The germline gives CDR1 LNHDA, CDR2 SQIVND (reference sequence). CDR3 loop: CASIRNPGGDEQFF. The CDR3 DNA is TGTGCCAGCATCCGGAACCCCGGCGGCGATGAGCAGTTCTTC.

The chain links TRBV19 to TRBJ1-1, with a possible D match to TRBD1 (5 bases). The V and J ends lost 3 bases and 10 bases respectively, with 15 bases between them. Germline V gene lookup returns CDR1 LNHDA and CDR2 SQIVND (reference sequence). This CDR3 contains 13 residues. The CDR3 DNA reads as TGTGCCAGTAGTATCGGGCAGGGCCTTCCAGCTTTCTTT. It is translated as CASSIGQGLPAFF.